This is a list of T cell receptor beta chains from one sample in a study of control samples from healthy donors and cancer patients. TCRdb keeps only in-frame clones here, not all; method: immunoSEQ multiplex PCR. This sample yields 100,000 to 150,000 clones, of which roughly 92% are seen a single time; about 5.5% belongs to the top ten. Sequencing was carried out using blood. Receptor source: a man younger than 30 in good health. Both conserved end residues are part of each CDR3. D genes are given only for firm matches. Clone size is stated in some rows and not others, as once, few, many or a class when expanded.

>TRBV5-1|TRBD1|TRBJ2-7|-
CASSFGTGSSYEQYF
TGCGCCAGCAGCTTCGGGACAGGGAGCTCCTACGAGCAGTACTTC
>TRBV20-1|-|TRBJ2-5|-
CSASVLQETQYF
TGCAGTGCTAGTGTTCTCCAAGAGACCCAGTACTTC
>TRBV5-1|-|TRBJ2-3|-
CASSLTGPTDTQYF
TGCGCCAGCAGCTTAACCGGGCCCACAGATACGCAGTATTTT
>TRBV10-2|-|TRBJ2-7|-
CASSEGQSYEQYF
TGCGCCAGCAGTGAGGGGCAGTCCTACGAGCAGTACTTC
>TRBV5-5|TRBD1|TRBJ2-6|-
CASSAYRGAGANVLTF
TGTGCCAGCAGCGCTTACAGGGGAGCTGGGGCCAACGTCCTGACTTTC
>TRBV6-6|TRBD1|TRBJ1-2|-
CASSSPGTGGGGYTF
TGTGCCAGCAGTAGTCCCGGGACAGGGGGCGGAGGCTACACCTTC
>TRBV1|-|TRBJ2-7|-
CTSSQDSRGGSYEQYF
TGCACCAGCAGCCAAGACTCACGGGGGGGGTCCTACGAGCAGTACTTC
>TRBV10-1|-|TRBJ2-5|-
CASSDFYRPGEYF
TGCGCCAGCAGTGATTTCTATAGACCGGGAGAGTACTTC
>TRBV7-9|-|TRBJ2-3|-
CASSETDTQYF
TGTGCCAGCAGTGAAACAGATACGCAGTATTTT
>TRBV19|TRBD2|TRBJ2-3|-
CASSIDSSGGPLDTQYF
TGTGCCAGTAGTATAGATTCTAGCGGGGGTCCTTTAGATACGCAGTATTTT
>TRBV7-2|TRBD1|TRBJ1-1|-
CASSLGQGIDAEAFF
TGTGCCAGCAGCTTAGGACAGGGAATTGACGCTGAAGCTTTCTTT
>TRBV5-1|-|TRBJ1-1|-
CASSSQGLSTEAFF
TGCGCCAGCAGCTCACAGGGCTTGAGCACTGAAGCTTTCTTT
>TRBV2|-|TRBJ2-7|-
CASSGTDPPHEQYF
TGTGCCAGCAGTGGGACTGACCCCCCGCACGAGCAGTACTTC
>TRBV12-5|-|TRBJ1-4|once
CASGLEQGPNEKLFF
TGTGCTAGTGGTTTGGAACAGGGTCCTAATGAAAAACTGTTTTTT
>TRBV10-3|-|TRBJ2-2|-
CAIREGGTGELFF
TGTGCCATCAGGGAAGGAGGCACCGGGGAGCTGTTTTTT
>TRBV2|-|TRBJ1-5|-
CASSRDSNQPQHF
TGTGCCAGCAGTAGGGACAGCAATCAGCCCCAGCATTTT
>TRBV5-1|-|TRBJ2-5|-
CASSDGQYQETQYF
TGCGCCAGCAGCGACGGACAGTACCAAGAGACCCAGTACTTC
>TRBV5-4|-|TRBJ2-3|-
CASSQKSRGTDTQYF
TGTGCCAGCAGCCAGAAAAGCAGGGGTACAGATACGCAGTATTTT
>TRBV2|-|TRBJ2-1|-
CASQPSSYNEQFF
TGTGCCAGCCAGCCTAGCTCCTACAATGAGCAGTTCTTC
>TRBV10-3|-|TRBJ1-4|-
CAISVGARGEKLFF
TGTGCCATCAGTGTCGGGGCGCGGGGTGAAAAACTGTTTTTT
>TRBV9|-|TRBJ2-7|-
CASTAGVGGQYEQYF
TGTGCCAGCACCGCCGGGGTGGGGGGCCAGTACGAGCAGTACTTC
>TRBV19|-|TRBJ1-5|-
CASSIGYQPQHF
TGTGCCAGTAGTATCGGTTATCAGCCCCAGCATTTT
>TRBV7-2|TRBD2|TRBJ2-1|-
CASSSTSGGYNEQFF
TGTGCCAGCAGCTCGACTAGCGGGGGCTACAATGAGCAGTTCTTC
>TRBV11-3|-|TRBJ2-7|once
CASSLDDTSYEQYF
TGTGCCAGCAGCTTAGATGACACCTCCTACGAGCAGTACTTC
>TRBV6-5|-|TRBJ2-7|-
CASSFGGVYEQYF
TGTGCCAGCAGTTTTGGAGGGGTCTACGAGCAGTACTTC
>TRBV15|-|TRBJ1-2|-
CATSREAHNSNYGYTF
TGTGCCACCAGCAGAGAGGCACACAACAGTAACTATGGCTACACCTTC
>TRBV7-2|TRBD1|TRBJ2-5|-
CASSFGQGIEETQYF
TGTGCCAGCAGCTTCGGACAGGGAATTGAGGAGACCCAGTACTTC
>TRBV5-6|TRBD1|TRBJ2-5|-
CASSYTGQGLQETQYF
TGTGCCAGCAGCTATACCGGACAGGGGCTCCAAGAGACCCAGTACTTC
>TRBV9|-|TRBJ1-1|-
CASSVGGDTEAFF
TGTGCCAGCAGCGTAGGGGGGGACACTGAAGCTTTCTTT
>TRBV3-1/TRBV3-2|-|TRBJ2-7|once
CASSQVHEQYF
TGTGCCAGCAGCCAAGTCCACGAGCAGTACTTC
>TRBV12-5|TRBD2|TRBJ2-2|-
CASGLLAGGPYTGELFF
TGTGCTAGTGGGCTACTAGCGGGGGGGCCGTACACCGGGGAGCTGTTTTTT
>TRBV14|TRBD2|TRBJ2-7|once
CASSQGFGGGYEQYF
TGTGCCAGCAGCCAAGGGTTTGGCGGGGGCTACGAGCAGTACTTC
>TRBV11-2|-|TRBJ1-2|once
CASSPGPYAYGYTF
TGTGCCAGCAGCCCCGGGCCCTACGCCTATGGCTACACCTTC
>TRBV7-9|-|TRBJ1-6|-
CASSLTSGTSYNSPLHF
TGTGCCAGCAGTCTTACGTCAGGGACGTCCTATAATTCACCCCTCCACTTT
>TRBV4-1|TRBD2|TRBJ2-5|-
CASSEGASGGAYQETQYF
TGCGCCAGCAGCGAAGGGGCTAGCGGGGGTGCGTACCAAGAGACCCAGTACTTC
>TRBV6-5|TRBD1|TRBJ1-5|-
CASTPGQGLNQPQHF
TGTGCCAGCACTCCGGGACAGGGGCTAAATCAGCCCCAGCATTTT
>TRBV29-1|-|TRBJ1-2|few
CSVEPDEGIYGYTF
TGCAGCGTTGAACCAGACGAAGGAATCTATGGCTACACCTTC